Listed below are T cell receptor beta chains from one sample, sequenced in a study of identical twins. TCRdb fed the 5' RACE reads into MiXCR, producing one record per CDR3 protein. This table holds about 920,000 distinct CDR3 sequences, roughly an eighth found once. This sample also belongs to another study, concerning yellow fever vaccine responses in identical twins.

Material for sequencing was PBMCs. The receptors were sampled from a woman under 30 in good health. Each CDR3 is given with its conserved first and last residue. Fields, in order: V gene, J gene, D gene, CDR3 protein. The D gene is left open where the match is weak.

>TRBV5-6|TRBJ2-2|NA
CASSLEWAKPTGELFF
>TRBV19|TRBJ2-2|NA
CASSIDGYTGELFF
>TRBV29-1|TRBJ1-1|NA
CSTGNTEAFF
>TRBV20-1|TRBJ2-1|TRBD2
CSARVGTSGNEQFF
>TRBV7-9|TRBJ2-7|NA
CASSLGSLGIENEQYF
>TRBV6-2/TRBV6-3|TRBJ2-1|NA
CASSKPGLNPNEQFF
>TRBV5-1|TRBJ2-3|TRBD2
CASSLASGSRDTQYF
>TRBV3-1|TRBJ2-3|NA
CASSQDGAGTAQYF
>TRBV4-2|TRBJ2-5|TRBD2
CASSQEVTSGRETQYF
>TRBV25-1|TRBJ1-2|NA
CASSEGGLRGYTF
>TRBV5-1|TRBJ2-1|TRBD2
CASSLVGTSGYNEQFF
>TRBV29-1|TRBJ2-7|NA
CSVTGTPYEQYF
>TRBV20-1|TRBJ2-1|TRBD2
CSAAGLESSYNEQFF
>TRBV7-6|TRBJ2-3|TRBD2
CASSLVGLAVRTDTQYF
>TRBV24-1|TRBJ2-5|NA
CATSTGHQETQYF
>TRBV6-2/TRBV6-3|TRBJ2-1|NA
CASSYADLVAVNEQFF